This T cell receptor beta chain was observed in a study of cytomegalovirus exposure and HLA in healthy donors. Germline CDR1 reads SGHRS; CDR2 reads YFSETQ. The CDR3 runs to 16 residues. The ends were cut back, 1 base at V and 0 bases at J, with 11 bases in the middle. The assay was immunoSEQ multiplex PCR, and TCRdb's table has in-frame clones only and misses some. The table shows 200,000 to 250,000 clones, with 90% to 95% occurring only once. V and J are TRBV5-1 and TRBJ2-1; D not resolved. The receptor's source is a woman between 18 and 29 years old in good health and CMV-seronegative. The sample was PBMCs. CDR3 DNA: TGCGCCAGCAGCTTGTTGCCCGCCAGCTCCTACAATGAGCAGTTCTTC. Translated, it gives CASSLLPASSYNEQFF.